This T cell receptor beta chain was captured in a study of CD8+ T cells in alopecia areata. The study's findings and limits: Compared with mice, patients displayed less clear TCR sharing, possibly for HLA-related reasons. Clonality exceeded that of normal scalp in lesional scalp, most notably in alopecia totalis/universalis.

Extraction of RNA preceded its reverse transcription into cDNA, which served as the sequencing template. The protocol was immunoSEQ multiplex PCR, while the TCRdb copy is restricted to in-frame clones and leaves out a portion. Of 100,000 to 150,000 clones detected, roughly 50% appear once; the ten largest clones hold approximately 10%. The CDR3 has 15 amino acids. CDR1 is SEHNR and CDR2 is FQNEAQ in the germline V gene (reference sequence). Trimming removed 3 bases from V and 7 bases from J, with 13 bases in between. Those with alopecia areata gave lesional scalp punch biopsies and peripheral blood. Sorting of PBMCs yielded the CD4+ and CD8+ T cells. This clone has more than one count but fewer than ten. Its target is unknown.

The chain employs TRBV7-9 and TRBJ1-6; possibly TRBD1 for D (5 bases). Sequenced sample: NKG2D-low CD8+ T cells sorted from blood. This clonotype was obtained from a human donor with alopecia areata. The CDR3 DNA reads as TGTGCCAGCAGCTTTAATCCTGCAGGGAATTCACCCCTCCACTTT. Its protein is CASSFNPAGNSPLHF.